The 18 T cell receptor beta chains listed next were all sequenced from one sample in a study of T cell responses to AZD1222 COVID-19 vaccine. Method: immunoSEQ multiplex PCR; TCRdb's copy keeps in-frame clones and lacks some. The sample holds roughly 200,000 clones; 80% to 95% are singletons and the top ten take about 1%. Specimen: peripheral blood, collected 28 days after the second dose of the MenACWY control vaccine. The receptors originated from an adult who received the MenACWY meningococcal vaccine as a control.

The CDR3 is CAGRRTVDSPLHF. The CDR3 nucleotides are TGTGCCGGGAGACGGACAGTGGATTCACCCCTCCACTTT. V and J are TRBV6-5 and TRBJ1-6, with D tentatively TRBD1 (6 bases). The germline V gene encodes CDR1 MNHEY and CDR2 SVGAGI. Deletions cut 11 bases from V and 8 bases from J, with 16 bases between. This CDR3 spans 13 amino acids.

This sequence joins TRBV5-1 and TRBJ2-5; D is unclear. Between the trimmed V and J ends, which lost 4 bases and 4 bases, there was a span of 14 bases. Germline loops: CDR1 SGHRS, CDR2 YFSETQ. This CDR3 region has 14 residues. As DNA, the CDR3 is TGCGCCAGCAGCCTCGCGATGGCCGGAGAGACCCAGTACTTC. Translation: CASSLAMAGETQYF.

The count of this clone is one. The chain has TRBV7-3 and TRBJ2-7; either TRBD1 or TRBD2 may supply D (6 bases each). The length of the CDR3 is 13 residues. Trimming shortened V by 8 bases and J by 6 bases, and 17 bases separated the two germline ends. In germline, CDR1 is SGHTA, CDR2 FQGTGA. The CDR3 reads CASLKWGACEQYF. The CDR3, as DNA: TGTGCCAGCCTCAAATGGGGGGCCTGCGAGCAGTACTTC.

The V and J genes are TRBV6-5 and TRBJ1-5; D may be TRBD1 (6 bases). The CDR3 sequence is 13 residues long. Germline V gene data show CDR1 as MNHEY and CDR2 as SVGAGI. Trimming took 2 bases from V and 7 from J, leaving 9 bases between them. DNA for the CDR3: TGTGCCAGCAGTTACGACAGGACACAGCCCCAGCATTTT. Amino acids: CASSYDRTQPQHF.

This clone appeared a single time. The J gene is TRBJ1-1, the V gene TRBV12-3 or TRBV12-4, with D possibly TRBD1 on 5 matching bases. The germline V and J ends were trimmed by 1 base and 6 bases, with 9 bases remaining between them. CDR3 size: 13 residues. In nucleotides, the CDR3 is TGTGCCAGCAGTTTAGGACAGACGTCTGAAGCTTTCTTT. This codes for CASSLGQTSEAFF.

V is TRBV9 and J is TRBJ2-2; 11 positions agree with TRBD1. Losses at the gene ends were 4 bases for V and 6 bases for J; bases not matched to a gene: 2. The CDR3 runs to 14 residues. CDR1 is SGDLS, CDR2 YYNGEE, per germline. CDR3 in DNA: TGTGCCAGCAGCCGGGACAGGGGGGCCGGGGAGCTGTTTTTT. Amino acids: CASSRDRGAGELFF.

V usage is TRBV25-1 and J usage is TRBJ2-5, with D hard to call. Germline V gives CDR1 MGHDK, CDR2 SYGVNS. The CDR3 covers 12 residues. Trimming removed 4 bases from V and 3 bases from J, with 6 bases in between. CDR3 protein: CASSVGKETQYF. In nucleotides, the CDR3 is TGTGCCAGCAGTGTAGGGAAAGAGACCCAGTACTTC.

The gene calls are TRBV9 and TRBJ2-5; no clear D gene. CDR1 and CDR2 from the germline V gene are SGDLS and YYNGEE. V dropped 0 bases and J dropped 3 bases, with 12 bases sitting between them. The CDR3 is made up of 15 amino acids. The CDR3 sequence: CASSVGVGREETQYF. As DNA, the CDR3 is TGTGCCAGCAGCGTAGGAGTTGGCAGAGAAGAGACCCAGTACTTC.

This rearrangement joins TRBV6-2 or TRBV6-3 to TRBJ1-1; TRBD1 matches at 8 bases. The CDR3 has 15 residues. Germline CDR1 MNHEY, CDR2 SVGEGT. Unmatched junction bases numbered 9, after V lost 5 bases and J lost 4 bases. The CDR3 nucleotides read TGTGCCAGCAGTCCCAGACAGGGGTACGGCACTGAAGCTTTCTTT. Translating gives CASSPRQGYGTEAFF.

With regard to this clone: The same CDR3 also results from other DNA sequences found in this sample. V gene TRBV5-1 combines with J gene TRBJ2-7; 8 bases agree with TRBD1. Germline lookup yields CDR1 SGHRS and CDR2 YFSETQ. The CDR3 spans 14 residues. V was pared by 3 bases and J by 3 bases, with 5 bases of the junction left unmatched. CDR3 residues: CASSSGQGLYEQYF. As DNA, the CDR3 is TGCGCCAGCAGCTCTGGACAGGGACTCTACGAGCAGTACTTC.

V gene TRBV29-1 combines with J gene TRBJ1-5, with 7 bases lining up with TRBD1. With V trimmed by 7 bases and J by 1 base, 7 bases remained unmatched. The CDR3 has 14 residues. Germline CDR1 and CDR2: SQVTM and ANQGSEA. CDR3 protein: CSASGGRSNQPQHF. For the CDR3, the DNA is TGCAGCGCTTCAGGGGGACGGAGCAATCAGCCCCAGCATTTT.

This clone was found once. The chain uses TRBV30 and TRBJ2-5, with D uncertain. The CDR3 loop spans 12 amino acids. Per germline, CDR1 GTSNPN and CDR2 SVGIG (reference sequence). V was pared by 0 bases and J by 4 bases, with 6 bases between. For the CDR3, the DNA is TGTGCCTGGAGTGTATGGGGAGAGACCCAGTACTTC. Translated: CAWSVWGETQYF.

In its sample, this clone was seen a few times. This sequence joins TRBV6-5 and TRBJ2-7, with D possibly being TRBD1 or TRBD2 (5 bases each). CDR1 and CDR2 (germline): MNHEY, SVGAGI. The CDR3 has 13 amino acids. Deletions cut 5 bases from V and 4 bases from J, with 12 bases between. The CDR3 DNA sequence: TGTGCCAGCAGTATGGGACCTAGATACGAGCAGTACTTC. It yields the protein CASSMGPRYEQYF.

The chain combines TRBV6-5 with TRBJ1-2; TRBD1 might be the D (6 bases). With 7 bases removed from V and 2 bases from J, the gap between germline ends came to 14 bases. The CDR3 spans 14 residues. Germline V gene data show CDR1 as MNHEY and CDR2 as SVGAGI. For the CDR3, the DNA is TGTGCCAGCACCGAAAGCAGGGGAAACTATGGCTACACCTTC. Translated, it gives CASTESRGNYGYTF.

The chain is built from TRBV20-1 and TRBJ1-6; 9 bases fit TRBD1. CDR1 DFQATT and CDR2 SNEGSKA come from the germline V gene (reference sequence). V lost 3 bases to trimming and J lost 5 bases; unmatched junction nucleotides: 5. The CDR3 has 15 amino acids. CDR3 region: CSASTGGWDNSPLHF. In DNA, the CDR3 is TGCAGTGCTAGTACAGGGGGCTGGGATAATTCACCCCTCCACTTT.

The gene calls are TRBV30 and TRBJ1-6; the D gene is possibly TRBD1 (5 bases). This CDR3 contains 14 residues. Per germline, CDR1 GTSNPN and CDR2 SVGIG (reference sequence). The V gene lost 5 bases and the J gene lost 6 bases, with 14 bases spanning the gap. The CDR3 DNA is TGTGCCTGGGAAGGGGCAGAGGTTAATTCACCCCTCCACTTT. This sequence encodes CAWEGAEVNSPLHF.

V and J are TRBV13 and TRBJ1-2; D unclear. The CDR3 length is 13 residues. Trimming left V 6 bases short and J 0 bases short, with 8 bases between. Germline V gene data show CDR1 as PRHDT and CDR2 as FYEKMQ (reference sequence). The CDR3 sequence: CASRLGSNYGYTF. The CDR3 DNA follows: TGTGCCAGCAGACTGGGGTCTAACTATGGCTACACCTTC.

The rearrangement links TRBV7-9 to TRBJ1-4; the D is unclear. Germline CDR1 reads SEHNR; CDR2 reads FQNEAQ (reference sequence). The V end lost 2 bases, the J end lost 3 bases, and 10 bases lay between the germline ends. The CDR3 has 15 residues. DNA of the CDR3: TGTGCCAGCAGCTTATTGTCAGTAGCTAATGAAAAACTGTTTTTT. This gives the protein CASSLLSVANEKLFF.